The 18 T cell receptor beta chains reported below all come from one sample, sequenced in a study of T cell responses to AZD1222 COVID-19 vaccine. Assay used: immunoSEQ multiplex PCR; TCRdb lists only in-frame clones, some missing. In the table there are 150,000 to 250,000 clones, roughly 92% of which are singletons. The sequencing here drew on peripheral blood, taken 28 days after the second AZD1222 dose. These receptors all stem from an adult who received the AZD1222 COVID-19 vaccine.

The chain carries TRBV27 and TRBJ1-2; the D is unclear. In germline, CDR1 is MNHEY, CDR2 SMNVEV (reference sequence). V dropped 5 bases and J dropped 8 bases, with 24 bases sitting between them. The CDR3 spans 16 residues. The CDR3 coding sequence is TGTGCCAGCAGTACCCTCGGAATAGGGCCGATGTACGGCTACACCTTC. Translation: CASSTLGIGPMYGYTF.

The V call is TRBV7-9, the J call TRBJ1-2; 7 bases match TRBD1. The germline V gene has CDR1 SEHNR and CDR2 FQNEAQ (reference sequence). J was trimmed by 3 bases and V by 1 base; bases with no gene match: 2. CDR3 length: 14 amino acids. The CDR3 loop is CASSLGGTDYGYTF. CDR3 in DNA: TGTGCCAGCAGCTTAGGCGGGACAGACTATGGCTACACCTTC.

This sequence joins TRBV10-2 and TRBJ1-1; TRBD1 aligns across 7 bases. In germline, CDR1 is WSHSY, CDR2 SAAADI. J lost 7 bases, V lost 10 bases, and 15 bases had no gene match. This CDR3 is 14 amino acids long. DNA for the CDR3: TGCGCCACCACTACTAGTAGGGGGCCTGGTGAAGCTTTCTTT. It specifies CATTTSRGPGEAFF.

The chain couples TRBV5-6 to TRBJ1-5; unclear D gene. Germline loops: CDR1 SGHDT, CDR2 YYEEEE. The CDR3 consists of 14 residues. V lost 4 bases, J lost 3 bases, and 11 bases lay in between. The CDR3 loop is CASSKERLNQPQHF. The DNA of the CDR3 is TGTGCCAGCAGCAAGGAGCGACTCAATCAGCCCCAGCATTTT.

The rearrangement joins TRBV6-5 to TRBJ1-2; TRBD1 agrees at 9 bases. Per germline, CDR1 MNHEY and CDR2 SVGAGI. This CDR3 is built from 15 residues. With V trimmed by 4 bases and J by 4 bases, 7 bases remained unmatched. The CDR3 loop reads CASSLGDREGYGYTF. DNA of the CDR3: TGTGCCAGCAGTTTGGGGGACAGGGAGGGCTATGGCTACACCTTC.

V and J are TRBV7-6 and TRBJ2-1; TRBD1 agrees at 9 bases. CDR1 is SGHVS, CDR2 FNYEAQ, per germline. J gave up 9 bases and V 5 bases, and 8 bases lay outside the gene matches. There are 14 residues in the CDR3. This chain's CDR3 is CASSTGQGFTEQFF. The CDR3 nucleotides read TGTGCCAGCAGCACGGGACAGGGTTTTACTGAGCAGTTCTTC.

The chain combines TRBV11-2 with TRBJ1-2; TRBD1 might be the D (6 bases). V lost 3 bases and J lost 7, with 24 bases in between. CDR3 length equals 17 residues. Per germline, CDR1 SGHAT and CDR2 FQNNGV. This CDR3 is CASSLGRGWRGPSGYTF. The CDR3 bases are TGTGCCAGCAGCTTGGGCAGGGGATGGCGGGGCCCTAGTGGCTACACCTTC.

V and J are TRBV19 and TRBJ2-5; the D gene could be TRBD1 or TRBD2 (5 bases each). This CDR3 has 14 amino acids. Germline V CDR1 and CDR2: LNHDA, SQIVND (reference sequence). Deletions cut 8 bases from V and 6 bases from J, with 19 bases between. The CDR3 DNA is TGTGCCAGTGCCTCCGGGACCACCATTAAGACCCAGTACTTC. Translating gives CASASGTTIKTQYF.

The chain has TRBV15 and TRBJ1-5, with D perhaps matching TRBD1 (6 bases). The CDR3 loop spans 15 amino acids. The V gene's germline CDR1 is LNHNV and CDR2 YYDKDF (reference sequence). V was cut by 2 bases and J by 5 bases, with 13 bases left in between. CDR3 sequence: CATSRLDRIDQPQHF. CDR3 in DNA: TGTGCCACCAGCAGACTCGACAGGATTGATCAGCCCCAGCATTTT.

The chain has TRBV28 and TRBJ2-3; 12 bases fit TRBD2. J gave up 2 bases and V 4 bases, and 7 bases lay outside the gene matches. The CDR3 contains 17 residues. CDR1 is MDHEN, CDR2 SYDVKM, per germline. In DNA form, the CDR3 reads TGTGCCAGCAGTTACAACCGACTAGCGGGGGTCACAGATACGCAGTATTTT. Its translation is CASSYNRLAGVTDTQYF.

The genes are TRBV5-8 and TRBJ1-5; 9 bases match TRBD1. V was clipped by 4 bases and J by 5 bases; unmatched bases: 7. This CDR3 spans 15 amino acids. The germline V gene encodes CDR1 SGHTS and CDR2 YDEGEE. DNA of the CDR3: TGTGCCAGCAGCCCCCGGGACAGGGTCGATCAGCCCCAGCATTTT. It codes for CASSPRDRVDQPQHF.

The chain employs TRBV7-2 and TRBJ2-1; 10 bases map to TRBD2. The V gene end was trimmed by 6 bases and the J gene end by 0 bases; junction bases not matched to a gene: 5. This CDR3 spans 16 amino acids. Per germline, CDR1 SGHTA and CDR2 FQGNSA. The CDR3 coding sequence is TGTGCCAGCAGTCTAGCGGGGGACCGCTCCTACAATGAGCAGTTCTTC. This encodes CASSLAGDRSYNEQFF.

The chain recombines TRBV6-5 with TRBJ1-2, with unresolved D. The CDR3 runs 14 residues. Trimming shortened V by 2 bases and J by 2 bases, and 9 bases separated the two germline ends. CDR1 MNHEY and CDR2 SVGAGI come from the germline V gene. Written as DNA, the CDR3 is TGTGCCAGCAGTTACGGGAAACAGAACTATGGCTACACCTTC. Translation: CASSYGKQNYGYTF.

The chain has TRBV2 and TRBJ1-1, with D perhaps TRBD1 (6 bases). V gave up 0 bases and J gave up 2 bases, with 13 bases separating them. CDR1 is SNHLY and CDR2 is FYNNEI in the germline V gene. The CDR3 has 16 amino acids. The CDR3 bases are TGTGCCAGCAGTGAAGCGCGGGGGGGCTTTAACACTGAAGCTTTCTTT. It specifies CASSEARGGFNTEAFF.

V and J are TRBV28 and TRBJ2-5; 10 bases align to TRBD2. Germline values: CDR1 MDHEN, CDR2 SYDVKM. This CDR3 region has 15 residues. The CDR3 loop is CGSRSGGAGEETQYF. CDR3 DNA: TGTGGGTCTAGGAGCGGGGGGGCCGGAGAGGAGACCCAGTACTTC.

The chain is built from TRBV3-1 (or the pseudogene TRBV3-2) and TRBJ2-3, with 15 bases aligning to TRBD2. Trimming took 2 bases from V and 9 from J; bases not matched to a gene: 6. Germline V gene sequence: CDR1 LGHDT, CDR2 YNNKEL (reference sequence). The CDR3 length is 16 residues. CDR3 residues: CASSQQTGTSGGTQYF. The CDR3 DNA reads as TGTGCCAGCAGCCAACAAACCGGGACTAGCGGGGGGACGCAGTATTTT.

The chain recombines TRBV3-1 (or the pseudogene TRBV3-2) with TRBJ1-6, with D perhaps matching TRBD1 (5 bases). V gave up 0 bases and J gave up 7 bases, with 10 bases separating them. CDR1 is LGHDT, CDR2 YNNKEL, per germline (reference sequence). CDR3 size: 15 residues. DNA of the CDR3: TGTGCCAGCAGCCAAGATGGAGGGACCAATTCACCCCTCCACTTT. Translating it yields CASSQDGGTNSPLHF.

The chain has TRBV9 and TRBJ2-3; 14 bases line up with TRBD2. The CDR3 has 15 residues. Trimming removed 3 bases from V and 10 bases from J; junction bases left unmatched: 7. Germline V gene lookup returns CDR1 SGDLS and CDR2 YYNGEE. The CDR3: CASSARLAGGLPQYF. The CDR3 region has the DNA TGTGCCAGCAGCGCCCGACTAGCGGGGGGGCTGCCGCAGTATTTT.